This is a list of T cell receptor beta chains from one sample in a study of CD8+CD57+ T cells in acquired aplastic anemia. TCRdb re-called the reads through MiXCR, storing one row per CDR3 protein. The sample carries 150,000 to 200,000 distinct CDR3 sequences, 55% to 75% recorded once. Material: sorted CD4+, CD8+, or CD8+CD57+ T cells (not recorded which) from PBMCs. Receptors were obtained from a human donor in good health. CDR3s include the opening cysteine and the closing phenylalanine or tryptophan. The D gene is left open where the match is weak. Clone size, where shown, is once, few, many, or a class for clones that have expanded.

V	J	length	size	D	DNA	CDR3
TRBV19	TRBJ2-3	14	NA	NA	TGTGCCAGTAGTATGGTACGGTTCACAGATACGCAGTATTTT	CASSMVRFTDTQYF
TRBV7-9	TRBJ2-7	12	NA	NA	TGCGCCAGCCGCGGGACAGCCTACGAGCAGTACTTC	CASRGTAYEQYF
TRBV9	TRBJ2-7	14	NA	NA	TGTGCCAGCAGCGTAGCCGATCAGGGCCACGAGCAGTACTTC	CASSVADQGHEQYF
TRBV19	TRBJ1-1	12	NA	TRBD1	TGTGCCAGTAATGAGGGGGCTACTGAAGCTTTCTTT	CASNEGATEAFF
TRBV2	TRBJ2-1	12	many	NA	TGTGCCAGCAGTGTTCGGGGTCTTGAGCAGTTCTTC	CASSVRGLEQFF
TRBV5-1	TRBJ1-1	12	once	NA	TGCGCCAGTACCGACAGCTACACTGAAGCTTTCTTT	CASTDSYTEAFF
TRBV6-1	TRBJ1-6	14	NA	NA	TGTGCCAGCAGCCAACAGGGCGAGGGTTCACCCCTCCACTTT	CASSQQGEGSPLHF
TRBV20-1	TRBJ1-6	15	NA	TRBD1	TGCAGTGCTAGAGATCACGGGGACAGGACTTCACCCCTCCACTTT	CSARDHGDRTSPLHF
TRBV9	TRBJ2-1	14	NA	TRBD2	TGTGCCAGCAGCGCGGGACTAGCCCTCAATGAGCAGTTCTTC	CASSAGLALNEQFF
TRBV15	TRBJ2-7	15	NA	TRBD2	TGTGCCACCAGCAGGCCACTAGCGGGGGGGCGCGAGCAGTACTTC	CATSRPLAGGREQYF
TRBV19	TRBJ1-1	15	NA	TRBD1	TGTGCCAGTAGTCGGACAGGGGCGCGGAACACTGAAGCTTTCTTT	CASSRTGARNTEAFF
TRBV7-7	TRBJ2-5	16	many	TRBD1	TGTGCTAGCAGCCTCCATCGGGACAGGGGGTCAGAGACCCAGTACTTC	CASSLHRDRGSETQYF
TRBV7-2	TRBJ2-1	15	many	NA	TGTGCCAGCAGCATGTTGGGGGGCTTTAACAATGAGCAGTTCTTC	CASSMLGGFNNEQFF
TRBV24-1	TRBJ2-1	15	NA	TRBD1	TGTGCCACCAGTGACCGGACAGGGATTTACAATGAGCAGTTCTTC	CATSDRTGIYNEQFF
TRBV19	TRBJ2-7	14	NA	NA	TGTGCCAGTGCCCGGACAGCCTCCCTCCGCGAGCAGTACTTC	CASARTASLREQYF
TRBV20-1	TRBJ2-7	14	NA	TRBD1	TGCAGTGCTAGCGGGGACAGGGGAGCTTACGAGCAGTACTTC	CSASGDRGAYEQYF
TRBV19	TRBJ2-1	11	NA	NA	TGTGCCAGTGCCTTACACAATGAGCAGTTCTTC	CASALHNEQFF
TRBV29-1	TRBJ2-7	11	once	NA	TGCAGCGTCGCTAGCTCCTACGAGCAGTACTTC	CSVASSYEQYF